This T cell receptor beta chain is drawn from a study of OX40 agonist ivuxolimab in advanced cancers. Study as a whole: Those enrolled were roughly 80% male, with a mean age of about 60 years and ages from about 20 to 90. Partial responses were achieved by three patients, one with hepatocellular carcinoma and two with cutaneous melanoma.

In germline, CDR1 is MNHEY, CDR2 SVGAGI. The CDR3 is 13 amino acids. Trimming cost V 2 bases and J 10 bases, with 12 bases left between them. Peripheral blood came from all dose cohorts at three timepoints. This table comes from immunoSEQ multiplex PCR, and its TCRdb copy is limited to in-frame clones, with some not included. The sample records 45,000 to 50,000 clones, around nine tenths being singletons. The sequence was collected from an adult with an advanced solid tumor such as melanoma, head and neck, liver or kidney cancer. This sequence joins TRBV6-5 and TRBJ2-4; D is possibly TRBD1 (6 bases). The sequences come from CD4+ or CD8+ T cells sorted from blood, collected in a trial of the OX40 agonist ivuxolimab. The CDR3 DNA reads TGTGCCAGCAGTTACGGGACATTTGGTATTCAGTACTTC. Amino acid sequence: CASSYGTFGIQYF.